This is a list of T cell receptor beta chains from one sample in a study of blood T cell repertoires in COVID-19. Some clones are missing from TCRdb's copy, which holds only in-frame ones; the method was immunoSEQ multiplex PCR. This sample carries some 300,000 clones, roughly 91% of them seen once, and the ten largest clones take less than 3%. Input material: PBMCs or T cells enriched from blood (not recorded which). These receptors were taken from a woman in her forties or fifties who had been exposed to COVID-19. Each CDR3 is given with its conserved first and last residue. The D gene is left open where the match is weak. Rows give clone size only sometimes, using once, few, many, or a class for an expanded clone.

clone size: few; CDR3 length: 17; V gene: TRBV9; D gene: TRBD1; J gene: TRBJ1-4; CDR3 DNA: TGTGCCAGCAGCGTAGGTATTTTCGGGACAGGGGTAGAAAAACTGTTTTTT; CDR3 protein: CASSVGIFGTGVEKLFF
clone size: NA; CDR3 length: 13; V gene: TRBV29-1; D gene: NA; J gene: TRBJ2-7; CDR3 DNA: TGCAGCGTGGCTAAACAGCAGGGCTACGAGCAGTACTTC; CDR3 protein: CSVAKQQGYEQYF
clone size: NA; CDR3 length: 11; V gene: TRBV2; D gene: NA; J gene: TRBJ2-7; CDR3 DNA: TGTGCCAGCTCGCTAGCTCACGAGCAGTACTTC; CDR3 protein: CASSLAHEQYF
clone size: NA; CDR3 length: 15; V gene: TRBV10-3; D gene: TRBD2; J gene: TRBJ2-3; CDR3 DNA: TGTGCCGGATCAGCGGGGGGACGTCTTATAAATACGCAGTATTTT; CDR3 protein: CAGSAGGRLINTQYF
clone size: NA; CDR3 length: 15; V gene: TRBV19; D gene: NA; J gene: TRBJ1-1; CDR3 DNA: TGTGCCAGTAGTATGTATCCCGCGGGGAGTACTGAAGCTTTCTTT; CDR3 protein: CASSMYPAGSTEAFF
clone size: NA; CDR3 length: 14; V gene: TRBV7-2; D gene: TRBD2; J gene: TRBJ2-7; CDR3 DNA: TGTGCCAGCAGCCCCCTAGCGGGGGTGGGTGAGCAGTACTTC; CDR3 protein: CASSPLAGVGEQYF
clone size: NA; CDR3 length: 13; V gene: TRBV12-3/TRBV12-4; D gene: NA; J gene: TRBJ2-3; CDR3 DNA: TGTGCCAGCAGTCCCACTAGCCCCGATACGCAGTATTTT; CDR3 protein: CASSPTSPDTQYF
clone size: NA; CDR3 length: 12; V gene: TRBV28; D gene: NA; J gene: TRBJ2-7; CDR3 DNA: TGTGCCAGCAGTTCCATAGCCTACGAGCAGTACTTC; CDR3 protein: CASSSIAYEQYF
clone size: NA; CDR3 length: 14; V gene: TRBV5-1; D gene: NA; J gene: TRBJ1-1; CDR3 DNA: TGCGCCAGCAGCTTGGATTTTATGGACAGAGAAGCTTTCTTT; CDR3 protein: CASSLDFMDREAFF
clone size: once; CDR3 length: 13; V gene: TRBV5-1; D gene: NA; J gene: TRBJ1-3; CDR3 DNA: TGCGCCAGCAGCTTTTCGTCTGGAAACACCATATATTTT; CDR3 protein: CASSFSSGNTIYF
clone size: few; CDR3 length: 15; V gene: TRBV7-2; D gene: NA; J gene: TRBJ1-5; CDR3 DNA: TGTGCCAGCAGCCCCCAAACCTATAGCAATCAGCCCCAGCATTTT; CDR3 protein: CASSPQTYSNQPQHF
clone size: NA; CDR3 length: 14; V gene: TRBV6-2/TRBV6-3; D gene: TRBD1; J gene: TRBJ1-2; CDR3 DNA: TGTGCCAGCAGTACTCCGACAGGGAACTATGGCTACACCTTC; CDR3 protein: CASSTPTGNYGYTF
clone size: NA; CDR3 length: 17; V gene: TRBV19; D gene: TRBD1; J gene: TRBJ1-2; CDR3 DNA: TGTGCCAGTAGTATCCGGATGACAGGGAGAGCTAACTATGGCTACACCTTC; CDR3 protein: CASSIRMTGRANYGYTF
clone size: few; CDR3 length: 17; V gene: TRBV24-1; D gene: TRBD1; J gene: TRBJ1-2; CDR3 DNA: TGTGCCACCAGTGATGCCCAGAAGGGACAGAATGTGTATGGCTACACCTTC; CDR3 protein: CATSDAQKGQNVYGYTF
clone size: NA; CDR3 length: 15; V gene: TRBV5-4; D gene: NA; J gene: TRBJ2-7; CDR3 DNA: TGTGCCAGCAGCTCGGCGGACGGGGGGCCCCTCGAGCAGTACTTC; CDR3 protein: CASSSADGGPLEQYF
clone size: NA; CDR3 length: 13; V gene: TRBV6-5; D gene: NA; J gene: TRBJ1-6; CDR3 DNA: TGTGCCAGCAGTCCAACCGGAGGTTCACCCCTCCACTTT; CDR3 protein: CASSPTGGSPLHF
clone size: NA; CDR3 length: 15; V gene: TRBV18; D gene: NA; J gene: TRBJ2-7; CDR3 DNA: TGTGCCAGCTCACCACCGTTTGGGGGCTCGGGGGAGCAGTACTTC; CDR3 protein: CASSPPFGGSGEQYF
clone size: NA; CDR3 length: 16; V gene: TRBV7-9; D gene: NA; J gene: TRBJ1-4; CDR3 DNA: TGTGCCAGCAGCGCCGAGGGCGGTGGAGCTAATGAAAAACTGTTTTTT; CDR3 protein: CASSAEGGGANEKLFF
clone size: NA; CDR3 length: 16; V gene: TRBV5-1; D gene: NA; J gene: TRBJ1-3; CDR3 DNA: TGCGCCAGCAGCCCCAGAACAGGGTTCTCTGGAAACACCATATATTTT; CDR3 protein: CASSPRTGFSGNTIYF
clone size: NA; CDR3 length: 13; V gene: TRBV12-3/TRBV12-4; D gene: NA; J gene: TRBJ1-2; CDR3 DNA: TGTGCCAGCAGTTTACAGGGTGGATATGGCTACACCTTC; CDR3 protein: CASSLQGGYGYTF
clone size: NA; CDR3 length: 12; V gene: TRBV10-1; D gene: NA; J gene: TRBJ1-2; CDR3 DNA: TGCGCCAGCAGTGAGCTCAGGTCCTGGGACACCTTC; CDR3 protein: CASSELRSWDTF
clone size: NA; CDR3 length: 12; V gene: TRBV6-5; D gene: NA; J gene: TRBJ2-1; CDR3 DNA: TGTGCCAGCAGTTCACAGGGTTTTGAGCAGTTCTTC; CDR3 protein: CASSSQGFEQFF
clone size: few; CDR3 length: 15; V gene: TRBV5-1; D gene: NA; J gene: TRBJ1-4; CDR3 DNA: TGCGCCAGCAGCTTTGGTAACGTAGGGGGTGAAAAACTGTTTTTT; CDR3 protein: CASSFGNVGGEKLFF
clone size: NA; CDR3 length: 13; V gene: TRBV18; D gene: NA; J gene: TRBJ1-2; CDR3 DNA: TGTGCCAGCTCACCACCTGAAACATATGGCTACACCTTC; CDR3 protein: CASSPPETYGYTF